The rows below give T cell receptor beta chains drawn from one sample of a study of vaccination and CD4 T cells after COVID-19. Their antigens are not known. Each CDR3 protein gets one entry after TCRdb re-called the PCR reads with MiXCR. Of over 10,000 distinct CDR3 sequences listed, 60% to 75% were seen once; the top ten hold approximately 11%. The sequenced material came from CD4+ T cells from blood, cultured in vitro. The receptors shown here come from a human donor who had recovered from COVID-19. Both conserved end residues are part of each CDR3. The D gene is left open where the match is weak. Some rows mark clone size as missing; the rest say once, few, many or name a class of expanded clone.

DNA: TGTGCCAGCTCACTTCCGGGACAGGGTGCGAAGACCCAGTACTTC; CDR3: CASSLPGQGAKTQYF; D: TRBD1; V: TRBV18; J: TRBJ2-5; size: -
DNA: TGTGCCAGCAGCTTAAGGGTAGCAAGACACCTTAACACCGGGGAGCTGTTTTTT; CDR3: CASSLRVARHLNTGELFF; D: -; V: TRBV11-2; J: TRBJ2-2; size: -
DNA: TGTGCCAGCAGTTCGGACAGGTTCAATCAGCCCCAGCATTTT; CDR3: CASSSDRFNQPQHF; D: TRBD1; V: TRBV27; J: TRBJ1-5; size: -
DNA: TGTGCCAGCAGCGCAGACAGGGGATGGAATTCACCCCTCCACTTT; CDR3: CASSADRGWNSPLHF; D: TRBD1; V: TRBV9; J: TRBJ1-6; size: -
DNA: TGTGCCTGGAGTGGGGGTAGAGCGAGGGGGACCCAGTACTTC; CDR3: CAWSGGRARGTQYF; D: -; V: TRBV30; J: TRBJ2-5; size: -
DNA: TGCGCCACCGCGGACAGTGACAACCGCGAGCAGTACTTC; CDR3: CATADSDNREQYF; D: -; V: TRBV23-1; J: TRBJ2-7; size: few
DNA: TGCGCCAGCAGCCAAGATTCCTTTTCAGCGGGAGGGGCGGAGACCCAGTACTTC; CDR3: CASSQDSFSAGGAETQYF; D: TRBD2; V: TRBV4-1; J: TRBJ2-5; size: -
DNA: TGTGCCAGCAGTGAATGGGATTATGGCTACACCTTC; CDR3: CASSEWDYGYTF; D: -; V: TRBV2; J: TRBJ1-2; size: -
DNA: TGTGCCAGCAGTCTGCGGAGTTACAATGAGCAGTTCTTC; CDR3: CASSLRSYNEQFF; D: -; V: TRBV6-1; J: TRBJ2-1; size: -
DNA: TGCAGTGCAAGCGTCACAGGGGCCATTACCGAGCAGTACTTC; CDR3: CSASVTGAITEQYF; D: TRBD1; V: TRBV20-1; J: TRBJ2-7; size: -
DNA: TGTGCCAGCAGGACTAGCGGGAGAGAGGGCGGGGAGCTGTTTTTT; CDR3: CASRTSGREGGELFF; D: TRBD2; V: TRBV6-1; J: TRBJ2-2; size: -
DNA: TGTGCCAGCAGTGAGGAGAGCGGGAGCTTTGATGAGCAGTTCTTC; CDR3: CASSEESGSFDEQFF; D: TRBD2; V: TRBV6-4; J: TRBJ2-1; size: -
DNA: TGCAGTGCTAGAGGTTATCTAGCGGGAGACACCTCGCGCACAGATACGCAGTATTTT; CDR3: CSARGYLAGDTSRTDTQYF; D: TRBD2; V: TRBV20-1; J: TRBJ2-3; size: -
DNA: TGTGCCAGCAGTTCGCCCAGGGTTCTGAACACTGAAGCTTTCTTT; CDR3: CASSSPRVLNTEAFF; D: -; V: TRBV6-2/TRBV6-3; J: TRBJ1-1; size: -
DNA: TGTGCCAGCAGTGTGGTTAGGCAAGAGACCCAGTACTTC; CDR3: CASSVVRQETQYF; D: -; V: TRBV6-1; J: TRBJ2-5; size: -
DNA: TGTGCCAGCAGCTGGGAACAATCACCCCTCCACTTT; CDR3: CASSWEQSPLHF; D: -; V: TRBV7-9; J: TRBJ1-6; size: few
DNA: TGTGCCAGCAGTGAAATGGTTACCATGAACACTGAAGCTTTCTTT; CDR3: CASSEMVTMNTEAFF; D: -; V: TRBV6-1; J: TRBJ1-1; size: once